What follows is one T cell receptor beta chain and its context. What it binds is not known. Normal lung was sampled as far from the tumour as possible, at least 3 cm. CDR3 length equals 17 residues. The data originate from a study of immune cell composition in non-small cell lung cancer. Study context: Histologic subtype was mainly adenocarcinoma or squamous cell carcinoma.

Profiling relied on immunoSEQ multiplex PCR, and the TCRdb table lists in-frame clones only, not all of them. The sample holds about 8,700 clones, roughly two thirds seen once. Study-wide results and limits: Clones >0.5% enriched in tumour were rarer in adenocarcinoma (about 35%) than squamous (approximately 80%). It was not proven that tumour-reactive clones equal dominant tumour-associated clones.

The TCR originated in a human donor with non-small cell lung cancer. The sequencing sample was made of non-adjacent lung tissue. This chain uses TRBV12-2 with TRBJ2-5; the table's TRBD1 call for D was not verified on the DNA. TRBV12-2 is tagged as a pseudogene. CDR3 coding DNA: TGTGCAAGTCGCCCGCCTCGGACAGGCCCCGTCTGGGAGACCCAGTACTTC. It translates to CASRPPRTGPVWETQYF.